The clone carrying this T cell receptor beta chain has a count of ten or more. What it recognizes is unknown. This sample is drawn from a study of T cells in Graves' hyperthyroidism and ophthalmopathy. Study-wide points: Most expanded thyroid clonotypes above 0.001 also appeared in blood.

Amplification targeted TCR beta CDR3 regions from RNA transcripts. Initially, a first-round RT-PCR of the TCR CDR3 employed the HTBI primer set. TCRdb fed the multiplex PCR reads into MiXCR, producing one record per CDR3 protein. The sample includes some 210,000 distinct CDR3 sequences, roughly 18% of them seen just once. The CDR3 totals 15 residues. Per germline, CDR1 SGHRS and CDR2 YFSETQ. The V gene lost 0 bases and the J gene lost 1 base, with 9 bases spanning the gap. Hyperthyroidism had been newly diagnosed in patients aged 18 to 65, and its duration was under 2 months. Lactation, pregnancy, other autoimmune disease or uncontrolled infection led to exclusion of patients.

The V call is TRBV5-1, the J call TRBJ2-3; D remains ambiguous. This receptor was obtained from a man between 45 and 60 years old with Graves' hyperthyroidism. Material: blood. The CDR3 here is CASSLGLGGTDTQYF. The CDR3 region has the DNA TGCGCCAGCAGCTTGGGCCTCGGTGGCACAGATACGCAGTATTTT.